This TCR beta chain was observed in a study of blood T cell repertoires in COVID-19. Measured with immunoSEQ multiplex PCR; TCRdb has only the in-frame clones, and not every one. The sample records some 350,000 clones, 75% to 90% being singletons. CDR3 size: 16 residues. Germline CDR1 reads LGHDT; CDR2 reads YNNKEL (reference sequence). J gave up 3 bases and V 0 bases, and 7 bases lay outside the gene matches. The TCR originated in a man between 18 and 29 years old who had recovered from COVID-19. This chain joins TRBV3-1 (or the pseudogene TRBV3-2) and TRBJ2-7; 8 bases map to TRBD2. The specimen sequenced was PBMCs or T cells enriched from blood (not recorded which). The CDR3 DNA sequence: TGTGCCAGCAGCCAAGATGCTAGCGGGCGGTTCTACGAGCAGTACTTC. This codes for CASSQDASGRFYEQYF.